The 19 T cell receptor beta chains given below trace back to one sample, sequenced in a study of blood T cell repertoires in COVID-19. The repertoire was sequenced with immunoSEQ multiplex PCR; TCRdb's copy has only in-frame clones and lacks some. The profile shows about 140,000 clones, under 80% of them singletons. The sample comprised peripheral blood. Receptors were obtained from a man aged 80 or over with acute or convalescent COVID-19.

This sequence joins TRBV2 and TRBJ2-5, with TRBD1 identical over 8 bases. V was pared by 2 bases and J by 6 bases, with 5 bases of the junction left unmatched. The CDR3 sequence is 14 residues long. Germline lookup yields CDR1 SNHLY and CDR2 FYNNEI. CDR3 bases: TGTGCCAGCAGTGAAAGACAGGGGAGACAGACCCAGTACTTC. Protein: CASSERQGRQTQYF.

The chain couples TRBV7-6 to TRBJ2-2, with 9 bases matching TRBD2. CDR1 and CDR2 from the germline V gene are SGHVS and FNYEAQ. This CDR3 region has 15 residues. The J segment lost 5 bases and the V segment lost 0 bases, leaving 1 base of the junction unmatched. The CDR3 coding sequence is TGTGCCAGCAGCTTAGCCGCGGGAGGGACCGGGGAGCTGTTTTTT. The encoded protein is CASSLAAGGTGELFF.

The CDR3 nucleotides are TGCGCCAGCAGCAAACCGTCAGCGCCTGGAAACACCATATATTTT. Translating it yields CASSKPSAPGNTIYF. The chain recombines TRBV5-1 with TRBJ1-3; the D is unclear. CDR3 length: 15 residues. In germline, CDR1 is SGHRS, CDR2 YFSETQ. V shed 4 bases and J shed 2 bases, with 13 bases lying between them.

The chain is built from TRBV7-9 and TRBJ1-1, with 7 bases that match TRBD1. The ends lost 0 bases at V and 4 bases at J; junction bases unmatched: 5. The CDR3 runs to 15 residues. The V gene's germline CDR1 is SEHNR and CDR2 FQNEAQ (reference sequence). The CDR3 DNA sequence: TGTGCCAGCAGCTTAGCCTACAGGGGTGGCACTGAAGCTTTCTTT. As protein: CASSLAYRGGTEAFF.

The chain combines TRBV19 with TRBJ2-2, with 8 nucleotides matching TRBD1. With V trimmed by 3 bases and J by 5 bases, 8 bases remained unmatched. CDR3 length: 16 residues. CDR1 LNHDA and CDR2 SQIVND come from the germline V gene (reference sequence). The CDR3 DNA sequence: TGTGCCAGTAGTATCGACAGGGGCAGTTGGACCGGGGAGCTGTTTTTT. It codes for CASSIDRGSWTGELFF.

The chain employs TRBV5-4 and TRBJ2-2, with 7 bases lining up with TRBD1. Germline V gene sequence: CDR1 SGHNT, CDR2 YYREEE (reference sequence). V was pared by 0 bases and J by 4 bases, with 6 bases of the junction left unmatched. The CDR3 has 16 residues. CDR3 bases: TGTGCCAGCAGCTTGGAGGGGGCCCTACGCACCGGGGAGCTGTTTTTT. Protein: CASSLEGALRTGELFF.

V and J are TRBV6-5 and TRBJ1-2; D is ambiguous. From germline, CDR1 is MNHEY and CDR2 SVGAGI. There are 13 residues in the CDR3. Trimming left V 2 bases short and J 2 bases short, with 6 bases between. The CDR3 DNA reads as TGTGCCAGCAGTTACAGCTCCAACTATGGCTACACCTTC. As protein: CASSYSSNYGYTF.

This rearrangement joins TRBV3-1 (or the pseudogene TRBV3-2) to TRBJ1-3; D gene uncertain. From germline, CDR1 is LGHDT and CDR2 YNNKEL (reference sequence). Trimming took off 1 base at V and 2 bases at J, with 6 bases between the two ends. CDR3 length: 14 amino acids. The CDR3 sequence is CASSQGSAGNTIYF. CDR3 DNA sequence: TGTGCCAGCAGCCAAGGGTCAGCTGGAAACACCATATATTTT.

This chain uses TRBV29-1 with TRBJ2-5; 8 bases match TRBD1. The germline CDR1 and CDR2 sequences are SQVTM and ANQGSEA. There are 15 residues in the CDR3. Germline trimming cut 6 bases from V and 2 bases from J; bases unmatched to any gene: 11. The CDR3 region is CSVGGRGQGQETQYF. CDR3 coding DNA: TGCAGCGTCGGGGGCCGCGGACAGGGACAAGAGACCCAGTACTTC.

V is TRBV19 and J is TRBJ1-5; D remains ambiguous. V lost 5 bases to trimming and J lost 7 bases, with 9 bases between them. The germline gives CDR1 LNHDA, CDR2 SQIVND (reference sequence). The CDR3 runs to 12 residues. This CDR3 reads CASSPSLQPQHF. The CDR3 DNA reads TGTGCCAGTAGTCCGAGTTTACAGCCCCAGCATTTT.

This clone turned up a few times. The V gene is TRBV10-3, the J gene TRBJ1-3; D is ambiguous. This CDR3 spans 14 amino acids. Germline assignment: CDR1 ENHRY and CDR2 SYGVKD. Between the trimmed V and J ends, which lost 4 bases and 0 bases, there was a span of 7 bases. The CDR3 sequence: CAISAHSSGNTIYF. CDR3 nucleotide sequence: TGTGCCATCAGTGCGCACTCCTCTGGAAACACCATATATTTT.

The J gene is TRBJ2-7, the V gene TRBV2; D is perhaps TRBD1 (7 bases). V gave up 8 bases and J gave up 2 bases, with 13 bases separating them. The germline V gene encodes CDR1 SNHLY and CDR2 FYNNEI. The CDR3 spans 13 residues. The CDR3 spells CASFTGEAYEQYF. The DNA for the CDR3 is TGTGCCAGCTTTACAGGGGAGGCCTACGAGCAGTACTTC. Looking up the rest from reference TRBV2 and TRBJ2-7 gives the full variable domain: EPEVTQTPSHQVTQMGQEVILRCVPISNHLYFYWYRQILGQKVEFLVSFYNNEISEKSEIFDDQFSVERPDGSNFTLKIRSTKLEDSAMYFCASFTGEAYEQYFGPGTRLTVT.

The CDR3 DNA reads as TGCGCCAGCTCGGGGGACGAGCAGTTCTTC. This gives the protein CASSGDEQFF. J is TRBJ2-1 and V is TRBV10-1; D is perhaps TRBD2 (6 bases). The V gene's germline CDR1 is WNHNN and CDR2 SYGVQD (reference sequence). Trimming stripped 8 bases from V and 10 bases from J, with 9 bases between. This CDR3 comprises 10 residues.

The V call is TRBV30, the J call TRBJ1-4, with D perhaps TRBD1 (5 bases). Trimming took 2 bases from V and 0 from J, leaving 16 bases between them. The CDR3 loop spans 17 amino acids. Germline CDR1 GTSNPN, CDR2 SVGIG (reference sequence). CDR3 loop: CAWSRGGLRATNEKLFF. The CDR3, as DNA: TGTGCCTGGAGTCGGGGGGGACTACGGGCAACTAATGAAAAACTGTTTTTT.

This CDR3 reads CASSPLEEVAYEQYF. CDR3 sequence (DNA): TGCGCCAGCAGCCCACTGGAGGAGGTGGCCTACGAGCAGTACTTC. The chain employs TRBV4-1 and TRBJ2-7, with D perhaps TRBD2 (5 bases). The V end lost 4 bases, the J end lost 2 bases, and 15 bases lay between the germline ends. Germline CDR1 MGHRA, CDR2 YSYEKL. This CDR3 has 15 amino acids.

This CDR3 reads CATSQGMDTEAFF. CDR3 nucleotide sequence: TGTGCCACCTCACAGGGGATGGACACTGAAGCTTTCTTT. The chain combines TRBV5-5 with TRBJ1-1; 7 bases are shared with TRBD1. The ends lost 9 bases at V and 3 bases at J; junction bases unmatched: 8. CDR1 is SGHKS, CDR2 YYEKEE, per germline (reference sequence). The CDR3 has 13 residues.

The table lists this clone with many counts. The chain recombines TRBV7-3 with TRBJ2-7, with unresolved D. Germline-derived CDR1 and CDR2 are SGHTA and FQGTGA. The CDR3 contains 15 residues. Trimming cost V 2 bases and J 5 bases, with 16 bases left between them. This CDR3 reads CASSLASAGPHEQYF. CDR3 bases: TGTGCCAGCAGCTTAGCATCGGCTGGGCCCCACGAGCAGTACTTC.

This clone was detected ten times or more. The chain has TRBV5-1 and TRBJ2-2; perhaps TRBD1 as D (7 bases). The CDR3 consists of 15 residues. The germline CDR1 and CDR2 sequences are SGHRS and YFSETQ. The germline V and J ends were trimmed by 3 bases and 3 bases, with 12 bases remaining between them. The CDR3 DNA reads as TGCGCCAGCAGCTCCAGGGGGGCGGACACCGGGGAGCTGTTTTTT. The encoded protein is CASSSRGADTGELFF.

The V and J genes are TRBV4-1 and TRBJ2-5; 15 bases agree with TRBD2. The V segment lost 6 bases and the J segment 4 bases; nucleotides outside the gene matches: 6. This CDR3 region has 16 residues. Germline V gene sequence: CDR1 MGHRA, CDR2 YSYEKL. CDR3 bases: TGCGCCAGCAGACTCGGACTAGCGGGGGGGCTAGAGACCCAGTACTTC. Its protein product is CASRLGLAGGLETQYF.